A selection of T cell receptor beta chains follows, all from one sample in a study of tumor-infiltrating lymphocytes in primary liver carcinoma. TCRdb redid the calling of the multiplex PCR reads with MiXCR, one entry per CDR3 protein. The table shows under 90,000 distinct CDR3 sequences, with 72% occurring only once. The sample consisted of liver tumor tissue from sampling region 1. The receptor set was obtained from a man aged 35-49 years with primary liver carcinoma and hepatitis B virus infection. The CDR3 runs from the conserved cysteine through the conserved F or W. D genes are given only for firm matches. Some rows mark clone size as missing; the rest say once, few, many or name a class of expanded clone.

CDR3 protein,CDR3 DNA,J gene,D gene,V gene,clone size
CVSSTSGTVYEEYF,TGTGTCAGCAGCACTTCCGGGACGGTCTACGAGGAGTACTTC,TRBJ2-7,NA,TRBV13,NA
CAWSGPPPPDQETQYF,TGTGCATGGAGTGGCCCCCCCCCGCCAGACCAAGAGACCCAGTACTTC,TRBJ2-5,NA,TRBV30,NA
CASSSVNRERPYKEQLF,TGTGCCAGCAGCTCGGTAAATCGGGAGAGGCCATACAAAGAGCAGCTCTTC,TRBJ2-1,NA,TRBV12-3/TRBV12-4,NA
CASSGNPGMNTEAFF,TGTGCCAGCAGCGGGAACCCGGGGATGAACACTGAAGCTTTCTTT,TRBJ1-1,NA,TRBV7-9,many
CASSQDLQGSGELFF,TGTGCCAGCAGCCAAGACCTACAGGGATCCGGGGAGCTGTTTTTT,TRBJ2-2,NA,TRBV4-2,medium-sized
CASSPQGYGYTF,TGTGCCAGCAGTCCCCAGGGATATGGCTACACCTTC,TRBJ1-2,NA,TRBV28,many
CASSEWQGADEQFF,TGTGCCAGCAGTGAATGGCAGGGGGCGGATGAGCAGTTCTTC,TRBJ2-1,TRBD1,TRBV6-1,medium-sized
CARSHEEDLPLHF,TGTGCCAGGAGCCACGAGGAGGATTTACCCCTCCACTTT,TRBJ1-6,NA,TRBV6-5,NA
CTSSLSGRPYEQYF,TGTACCAGCAGCTTAAGTGGGAGACCCTACGAACAGTACTTC,TRBJ2-7,NA,TRBV7-2,NA
CASSPQLGGGADTQYF,TGTGCCAGCAGCCCACAGTTGGGGGGCGGCGCAGATACGCAGTATTTT,TRBJ2-3,NA,TRBV6-9,NA
CASSLAEGTAFNQPQHF,TGTGCCAGCAGCTTAGCGGAAGGGACGGCTTTTAATCAGCCCCAGCATTTT,TRBJ1-5,NA,TRBV7-9,NA
CASTRREHHEQYF,TGTGCCAGCACCCGACGGGAACACCACGAGCAATACTTC,TRBJ2-7,NA,TRBV12-3/TRBV12-4,NA
CASNQVGPRNEKLFF,TGTGCTAGCAACCAAGTGGGACCGCGGAATGAAAAACTGTTTTTT,TRBJ1-4,NA,TRBV4-2,NA
CASSLRGAENTGAFF,TGTGCCAGCAGCTTGCGGGGCGCGGAGAACACTGGAGCTTTCTTT,TRBJ1-1,NA,TRBV5-5,NA
CPSSPRILNTGELFF,TGTCCCAGCAGTCCCCGGATCCTGAATACCGGGGAGCTGTTTTTT,TRBJ2-2,NA,TRBV11-2,NA
CSAPTGVSIDMQYF,TGCAGCGCCCCAACCGGCGTTAGCATAGATATGCAGTATTTT,TRBJ2-3,NA,TRBV29-1,once
CTSSRDKTYEQYF,TGTACCAGCAGCAGGGACAAGACCTACGAGCAGTACTTC,TRBJ2-7,NA,TRBV7-8,NA